The sample holds a few counts of the clone carrying this TCR beta chain. Its specificity is not known. A read error is possible here, since a much larger clone lies one base away. The naive CD8 libraries originated from between roughly 18,000 and 1,000,000 sorted cells and drew on 10%, 30% or 50% RNA. The data stem from a study of molecular identifiers for immune sequencing clone quantification. Bulk TCR libraries used previously described methods and listed TCR primers. In TCRdb, the PCR reads were re-called with MiXCR into one record per CDR3 protein. Seen here are some 41,000 distinct CDR3 sequences, 24% observed once, and the top ten hold over 0.95%. Overall study findings and caveats: Jurkat TCR RNA spiked in from one cell reportedly remained identifiable amid roughly 940,000 naive cells.

CDR1 is SEHNR, CDR2 FQNEAQ, per germline (reference sequence). There are 15 residues in the CDR3. The specimen was naive CD8+ T cells from blood, with Jurkat cell RNA spiked in. Regarding subset: FACS-sorted CD8+CD4-CCR7+CD45RA+ naive T cells. The rearrangement uses TRBV7-9 and TRBJ2-3; 8 bases agree with TRBD1. The clonotype was recovered from a human donor in good health. Some libraries in this study had Jurkat cell RNA spiked in. The CDR3 protein is CAGSLGQGLADTQYF. CDR3 sequence (DNA): TGTGCCGGCAGCTTAGGACAGGGTCTGGCAGATACGCAGTATTTT. Complete variable domain (other parts from reference TRBV7-9 and TRBJ2-3): DTGVSQNPRHKITKRGQNVTFRCDPISEHNRLYWYRQTLGQGPEFLTYFQNEAQLEKSRLLSDRFSAERPKGSFSTLEIQRTEQGDSAMYLCAGSLGQGLADTQYFGPGTRLTVL.